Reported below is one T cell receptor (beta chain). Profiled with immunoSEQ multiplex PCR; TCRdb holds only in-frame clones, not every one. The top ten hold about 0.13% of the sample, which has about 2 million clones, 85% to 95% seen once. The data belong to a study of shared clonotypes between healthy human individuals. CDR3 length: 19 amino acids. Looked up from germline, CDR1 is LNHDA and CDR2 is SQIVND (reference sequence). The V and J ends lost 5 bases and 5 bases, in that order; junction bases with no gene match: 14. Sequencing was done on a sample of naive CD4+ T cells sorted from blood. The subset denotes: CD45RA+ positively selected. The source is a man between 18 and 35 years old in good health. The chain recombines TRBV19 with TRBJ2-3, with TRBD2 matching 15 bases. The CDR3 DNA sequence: TGTGCCAGTAGTGGGAGAATAAAGGGACTAGCGGGAGGACTAGATACGCAGTATTTT. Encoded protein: CASSGRIKGLAGGLDTQYF.